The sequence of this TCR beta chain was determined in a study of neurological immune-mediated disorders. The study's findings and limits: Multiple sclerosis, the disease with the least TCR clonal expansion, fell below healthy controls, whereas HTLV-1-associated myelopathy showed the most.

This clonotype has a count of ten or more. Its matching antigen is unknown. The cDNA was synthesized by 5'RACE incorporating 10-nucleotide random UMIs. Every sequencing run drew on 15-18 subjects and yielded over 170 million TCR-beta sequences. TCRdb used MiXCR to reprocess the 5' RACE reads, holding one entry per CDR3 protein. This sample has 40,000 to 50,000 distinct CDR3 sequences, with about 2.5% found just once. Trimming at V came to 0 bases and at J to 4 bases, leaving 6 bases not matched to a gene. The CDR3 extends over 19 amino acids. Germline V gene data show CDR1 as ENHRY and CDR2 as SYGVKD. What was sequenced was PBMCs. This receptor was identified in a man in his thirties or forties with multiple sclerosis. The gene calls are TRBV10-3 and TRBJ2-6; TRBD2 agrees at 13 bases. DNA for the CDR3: TGTGCCATCAGTGAGTCAGGACTAGCGGGAGTAGTAGGGGCCAACGTCCTGACTTTC. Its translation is CAISESGLAGVVGANVLTF.